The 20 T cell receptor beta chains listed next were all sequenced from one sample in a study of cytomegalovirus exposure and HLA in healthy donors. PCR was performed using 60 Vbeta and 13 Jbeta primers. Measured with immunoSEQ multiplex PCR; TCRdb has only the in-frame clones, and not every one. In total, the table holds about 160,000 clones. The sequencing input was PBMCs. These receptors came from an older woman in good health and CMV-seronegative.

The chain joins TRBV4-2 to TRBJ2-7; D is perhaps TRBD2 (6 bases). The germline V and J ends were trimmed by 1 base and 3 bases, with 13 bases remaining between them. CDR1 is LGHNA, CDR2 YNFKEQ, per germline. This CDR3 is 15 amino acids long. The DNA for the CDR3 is TGTGCCAGCAGCCAAGGGACGGCGGGATACTACGAGCAGTACTTC. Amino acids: CASSQGTAGYYEQYF.

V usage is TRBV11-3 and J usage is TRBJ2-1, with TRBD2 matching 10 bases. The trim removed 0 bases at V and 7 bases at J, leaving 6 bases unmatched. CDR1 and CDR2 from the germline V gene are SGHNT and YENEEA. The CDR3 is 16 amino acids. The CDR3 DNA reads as TGTGCCAGCAGCTTAGATGTAGGGGGACTAGCGAATGAGCAGTTCTTC. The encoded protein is CASSLDVGGLANEQFF.

The CDR3 reads CASRPTAGNTIYF. The CDR3, as DNA: TGTGCCAGCAGGCCCACTGCGGGAAACACCATATATTTT. The J gene is TRBJ1-3, the V gene TRBV27, with D unclear. V lost 6 bases, J lost 4 bases, and 10 bases lay in between. Germline lookup yields CDR1 MNHEY and CDR2 SMNVEV (reference sequence). The CDR3 totals 13 residues.

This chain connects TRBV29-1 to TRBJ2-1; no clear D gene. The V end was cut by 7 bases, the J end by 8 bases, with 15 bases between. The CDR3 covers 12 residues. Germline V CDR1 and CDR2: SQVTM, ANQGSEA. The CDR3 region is CSAYRDIHEQFF. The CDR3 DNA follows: TGCAGCGCCTACCGAGACATCCATGAGCAGTTCTTC.

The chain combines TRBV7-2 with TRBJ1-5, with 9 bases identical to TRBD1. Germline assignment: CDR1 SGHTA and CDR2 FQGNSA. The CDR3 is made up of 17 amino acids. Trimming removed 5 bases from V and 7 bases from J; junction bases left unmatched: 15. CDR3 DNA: TGTGCCAGCAGCCCTGGACAGGGGCCCGTAACTGGGCAGCCCCAGCATTTT. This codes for CASSPGQGPVTGQPQHF. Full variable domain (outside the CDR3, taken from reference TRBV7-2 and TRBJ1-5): GAGVSQSPSNKVTEKGKDVELRCDPISGHTALYWYRQSLGQGLEFLIYFQGNSAPDKSGLPSDRFSAERTGGSVSTLTIQRTQQEDSAVYLCASSPGQGPVTGQPQHFGDGTRLSIL.

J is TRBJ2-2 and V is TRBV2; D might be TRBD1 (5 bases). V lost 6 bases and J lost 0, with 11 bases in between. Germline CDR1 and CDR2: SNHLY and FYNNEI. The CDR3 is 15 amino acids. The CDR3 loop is CASRQDGSNTGELFF. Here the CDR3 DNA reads TGTGCCAGCAGACAGGACGGGTCGAACACCGGGGAGCTGTTTTTT.

The CDR3 spells CSVAGGPRETQYF. CDR3 nucleotide sequence: TGCAGCGTTGCGGGAGGGCCGCGGGAGACCCAGTACTTC. The rearrangement uses TRBV29-1 and TRBJ2-5; 8 nucleotides align to TRBD2. Germline CDR1 reads SQVTM; CDR2 reads ANQGSEA. This CDR3 contains 13 residues. V shed 4 bases, J shed 5 bases, and the junction held 6 bases outside the gene matches.

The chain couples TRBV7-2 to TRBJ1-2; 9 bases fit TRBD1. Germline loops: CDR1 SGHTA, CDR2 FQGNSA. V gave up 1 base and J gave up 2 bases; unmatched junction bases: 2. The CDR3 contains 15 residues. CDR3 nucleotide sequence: TGTGCCAGCAGCTTAGAGGGACAGGGCAACTATGGCTACACCTTC. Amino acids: CASSLEGQGNYGYTF.

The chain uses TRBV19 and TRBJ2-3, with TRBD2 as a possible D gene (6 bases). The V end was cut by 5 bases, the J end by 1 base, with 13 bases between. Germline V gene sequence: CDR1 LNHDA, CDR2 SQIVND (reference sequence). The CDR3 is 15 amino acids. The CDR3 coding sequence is TGTGCCAGTAGTTCTCGGGACTCCCGCACAGATACGCAGTATTTT. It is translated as CASSSRDSRTDTQYF.

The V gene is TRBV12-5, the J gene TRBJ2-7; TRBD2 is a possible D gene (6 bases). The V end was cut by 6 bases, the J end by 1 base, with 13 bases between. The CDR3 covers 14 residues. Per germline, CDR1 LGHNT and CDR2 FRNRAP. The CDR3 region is CASGPLGGSYEQYF. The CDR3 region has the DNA TGTGCTAGTGGGCCCCTCGGGGGTTCCTACGAGCAGTACTTC.

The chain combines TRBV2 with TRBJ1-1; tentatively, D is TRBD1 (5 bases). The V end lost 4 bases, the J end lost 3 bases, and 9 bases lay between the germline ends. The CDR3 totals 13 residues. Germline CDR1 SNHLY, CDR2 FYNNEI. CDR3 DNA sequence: TGTGCCAGCAGTGTAGGGGAAGACACTGAAGCTTTCTTT. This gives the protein CASSVGEDTEAFF.

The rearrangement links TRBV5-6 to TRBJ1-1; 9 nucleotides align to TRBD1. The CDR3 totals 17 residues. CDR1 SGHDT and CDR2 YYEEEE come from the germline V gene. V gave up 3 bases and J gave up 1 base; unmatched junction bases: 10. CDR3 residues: CASSWTGTGFKNTEAFF. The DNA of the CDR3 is TGTGCCAGCAGCTGGACCGGGACAGGGTTTAAGAACACTGAAGCTTTCTTT.

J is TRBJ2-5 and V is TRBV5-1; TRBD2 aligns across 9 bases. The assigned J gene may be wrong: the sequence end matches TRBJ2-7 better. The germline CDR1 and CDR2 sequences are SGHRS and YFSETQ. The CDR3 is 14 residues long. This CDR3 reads CASSQTSGDYEQYF. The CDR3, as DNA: TGCGCCAGCAGTCAGACTAGCGGCGACTACGAGCAGTACTTC.

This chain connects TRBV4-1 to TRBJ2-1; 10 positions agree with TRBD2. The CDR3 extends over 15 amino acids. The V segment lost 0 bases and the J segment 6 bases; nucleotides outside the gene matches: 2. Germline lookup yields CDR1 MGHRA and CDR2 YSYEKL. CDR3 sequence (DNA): TGCGCCAGCAGCCAAGATGGACTAGCGGCCAATGAGCAGTTCTTC. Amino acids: CASSQDGLAANEQFF.

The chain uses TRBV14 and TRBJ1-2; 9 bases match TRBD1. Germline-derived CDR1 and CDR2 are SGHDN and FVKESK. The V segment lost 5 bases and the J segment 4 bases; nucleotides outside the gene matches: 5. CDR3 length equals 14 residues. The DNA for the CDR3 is TGTGCCAGCAGCACCCAACAGGGGGCCTATGGCTACACCTTC. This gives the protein CASSTQQGAYGYTF.

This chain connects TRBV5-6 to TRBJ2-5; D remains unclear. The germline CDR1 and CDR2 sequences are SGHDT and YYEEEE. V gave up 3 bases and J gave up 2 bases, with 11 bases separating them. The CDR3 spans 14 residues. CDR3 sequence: CASSSLGPQETQYF. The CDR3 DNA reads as TGTGCCAGCAGCTCTCTTGGGCCACAAGAGACCCAGTACTTC.

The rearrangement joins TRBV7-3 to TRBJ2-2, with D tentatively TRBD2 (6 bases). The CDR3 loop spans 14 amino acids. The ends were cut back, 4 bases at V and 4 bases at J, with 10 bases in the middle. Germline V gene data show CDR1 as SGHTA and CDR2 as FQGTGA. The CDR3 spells CASSSGTGTGELFF. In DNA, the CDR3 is TGTGCCAGCAGCTCCGGGACTGGCACCGGGGAGCTGTTTTTT. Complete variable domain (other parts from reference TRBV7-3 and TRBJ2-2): GAGVSQTPSNKVTEKGKYVELRCDPISGHTALYWYRQSLGQGPEFLIYFQGTGAADDSGLPNDRFFAVRPEGSVSTLKIQRTERGDSAVYLCASSSGTGTGELFFGEGSRLTVL.

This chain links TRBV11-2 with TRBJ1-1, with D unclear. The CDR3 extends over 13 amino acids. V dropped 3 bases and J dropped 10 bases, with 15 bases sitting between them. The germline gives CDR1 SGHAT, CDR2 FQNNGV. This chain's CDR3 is CASSLVRNELAFF. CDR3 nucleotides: TGTGCCAGCAGCTTGGTGCGGAACGAACTAGCTTTCTTT.

This chain's CDR3 is CASSLLGTGVGELFF. The DNA for the CDR3 is TGTGCCAGCAGCTTACTTGGGACAGGCGTCGGGGAGCTGTTTTTT. V gene TRBV7-9 combines with J gene TRBJ2-2; TRBD1 matches at 8 bases. Per germline, CDR1 SEHNR and CDR2 FQNEAQ (reference sequence). The CDR3 sequence is 15 residues long. With 2 bases clipped from V and 7 bases from J, the junction kept 6 bases outside the gene matches. Looking up the rest from reference TRBV7-9 and TRBJ2-2 gives the full variable domain: DTGVSQNPRHKITKRGQNVTFRCDPISEHNRLYWYRQTLGQGPEFLTYFQNEAQLEKSRLLSDRFSAERPKGSFSTLEIQRTEQGDSAMYLCASSLLGTGVGELFFGEGSRLTVL.

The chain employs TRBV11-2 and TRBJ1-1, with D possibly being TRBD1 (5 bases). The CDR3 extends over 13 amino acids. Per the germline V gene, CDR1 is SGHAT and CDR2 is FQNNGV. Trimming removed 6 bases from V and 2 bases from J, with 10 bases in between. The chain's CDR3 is CASRLQGNTEAFF. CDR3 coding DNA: TGTGCCAGCAGGCTCCAGGGAAACACTGAAGCTTTCTTT. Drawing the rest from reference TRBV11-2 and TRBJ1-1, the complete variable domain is EAGVAQSPRYKIIEKRQSVAFWCNPISGHATLYWYQQILGQGPKLLIQFQNNGVVDDSQLPKDRFSAERLKGVDSTLKIQPAKLEDSAVYLCASRLQGNTEAFFGQGTRLTVV.